Sequencing of this TCR beta chain was carried out in a study of cytomegalovirus exposure and HLA in healthy donors (dated by TCRdb to about 2017). The study in broad terms: In an earlier analysis of under 600 of the donors, around 290 Gb of sequence data and 95 million to 130 million unique TCR beta sequences from some 170 million T cells were reported. Donor age, sex, ethnicity and CMV serostatus were compiled alongside the repertoire data. About five DR-DQ haplotypes were treated as single units for association and clustering because of strong linkage in the cohort. A later analysis re-analyzed previously published TCR beta repertoires from 666 donors and added high-resolution HLA genotyping to study TCR occurrence patterns. The genetic ancestry cluster associated with self-reported Caucasian donors included roughly four fifths of the 398 genotyped donors. In an earlier analysis of roughly 600 of the donors, high-throughput TCR beta sequencing was used to judge whether each TCR beta V gene segment behaved as functional or pseudogenic. In addition to the first cohort of 666 subjects, a separate validation cohort of under 150 different subjects was used. On average, 235,054 unique TCR beta nucleotide sequences were sequenced per donor among 300 to 500 genotyped donors of the cohort, with 15% to 20% of those sequences being non-productive. The study aimed to test whether signatures of past pathogen exposure could be identified by cataloging public T cell receptors. HLA typing included class I and class II loci at four-digit resolution. To predict cytomegalovirus infection status, the study combined high-throughput TCR immunosequencing, statistical association of individual TCRs with disease status, and machine learning. All discovery cohort repertoires had been generated on a single sequencing platform. About 310 gigabases of sequencing data and around 87 million unique TCR sequences were included in an early release covering about 700 HLA-typed donors. In the later analysis, no new phenotypic data were used to find candidate immune exposures; instead, reliance was placed on TCR beta sequences and their occurrence across donors. Typing coverage differed by locus: A, B, C, DRB1 and DQB1 were typed in roughly 620-640 donors, DQA1 in about 510, DPA1 in some 600, and DPB1 in roughly 450. The study used immunosequencing to profile the T cell repertoires of approximately 630 subjects and linked those repertoires to cytomegalovirus serostatus. Genome-wide SNP genotypes for about 65% of the 666 donors were used in a later genetic analysis, which treated that subset as a discovery cohort.

According to the germline V gene, CDR1 reads MNHEY and CDR2 reads SVGAGI. The CDR3 measures 15 amino acids from cysteine to phenylalanine. Only the CDR3 DNA stays, 45 bases, in frame from base 1. V is clipped by 0 bases and J by 4 bases, and the sequence between their germline boundaries is 11 bases long. This clone was observed a handful of times. Its antigen remains undetermined. No much larger clonotype is one base removed from it; base qualities were not supplied. Paper-wide results and their limitations: A cluster of highly shared sequence variants was judged likely to represent a technical artifact of the sequencing pipeline. Three of the identified cytomegalovirus-associated TCR beta chains were confirmed in vitro to be specific for cytomegalovirus antigens. Compared with the 666-donor mean, donors in an Asian-associated ancestry cluster had fewer N-insertions in productive TCRs, according to a later genetic analysis. Linkage disequilibrium might explain the correlated functional status among segregating V segments, but an unknown experimental factor could not be excluded. In a later analysis, HLA-associated TCR beta chains were found to be more clonally expanded and to have lower generation probabilities than equally common non-associated chains. Sequencing depth was assumed to be roughly uniform across donors in the presence/absence analyses, though that assumption may not hold. While some public TCRs were present in many individuals, most TCR sequences turned up only very rarely across donors. Strong co-occurrence of HLA alleles, especially DR and DQ, made assigning TCR associations to individual alleles difficult. An association between a missense DCLRE1C variant and V-gene and J-gene trimming of TCR beta chains was found in a later genetic analysis and replicated in an independent cohort. According to a later analysis, most CMV-associated TCR beta chains appeared to be HLA-restricted, and the HLA associations seemed to be driven largely by CMV exposure. In both the original and validation cohorts, the classifier was reported to diagnose cytomegalovirus status with high specificity and sensitivity. Because counts were too low, 15 to 20 rarely observed V segments, including chromosome 9 orphons, were left out of the earlier analysis of 500 to 750 of the donors. CMV serostatus was the only immune exposure information available for the cohort. Broadly in line with IMGT annotations, most TCR beta V segments showed up in productive rearrangements about 90% or about 30% of the time in an earlier analysis of several hundred of the donors. In a later analysis, 16,951 TCR beta sequences were associated with specific HLA alleles at a false discovery rate of 0.05. Some IMGT-functional V segments, including TRBV6-2 and TRBV6-3, could not be distinguished by the 87-base-pair reads and were therefore excluded. A further reported finding was that TCR beta sequences accurately predicted the HLA-A and HLA-B alleles for most subjects in the first cohort. According to the authors, the approach could potentially be generalized to other disease states and immunological phenotypes. Only TCR beta chains were sequenced in this cohort, and the absence of alpha or paired-chain data limited detectable features. The study listed 164 TCR beta chains as associated with cytomegalovirus. In a later analysis, TCR association rates were found to vary across HLA loci, with the most associated TCRs seen for DRB1 alleles and the fewest for HLA-C alleles. Because HLA typing was missing for some donors at each locus, association tests included only the typed subset. A later analysis reported that several top co-occurrence clusters appeared linked to parvovirus B19, influenza, CMV and Epstein-Barr virus.

Library prep was done by the immunoSEQ multiplex PCR assay. For the multiplex PCR, a mixture combining 60 forward primers for TCR Vbeta segments and 13 reverse primers for TCR Jbeta segments was used. The CDR3 region of rearranged TCR beta genes was amplified from genomic DNA by a multiplex PCR assay. The amplified TCR beta libraries were sequenced on the Illumina HiSeq System as 87-base-pair reads. The study's own analysis went as follows. A later analysis counted tens of millions of unique TCR beta chains across the 500 to 850 repertoires, and roughly 10 million of these chains were shared by at least two donors. Raw reads were error-corrected and collapsed into unique sequences by a nearest-neighbor algorithm in which closely related sequences were merged to remove PCR and sequencing errors. CDR3 sequences were aligned to IMGT reference sequences to assign V, D and J gene segments. For a sequence to be retained, at least a six-nucleotide match to both a V gene segment and a J gene segment was required. A rearrangement counted as productive if the CDR3 had no stop codons and remained in frame with V and J, and every other rearrangement counted as non-productive. Following IMGT convention, CDR3 was defined as the stretch from the second conserved V-encoded cysteine up to the conserved J-encoded phenylalanine. The earlier analysis of about 560 of the donors excluded any sequence lacking an unambiguous match to a single V gene segment. An earlier analysis of around 600 of the donors classified V segments as functional when productive rearrangements were above 56.7% and as segregating when the standard deviation between donors was above 5%. A statistical classification framework was built to diagnose cytomegalovirus status from the catalog of TCR beta chain sequences. In a later analysis, V and J genes were assigned by comparing TCR nucleotide sequences against IMGT/GENE-DB human TR gene sequences. A later analysis assigned CDR3 sequences and most-parsimonious VDJ recombination scenarios with the TCRdist pipeline. In a later analysis, every TCR beta chain was defined by the combination of its CDR3 amino acid sequence and its V-gene family, and reads without a unique V-gene family were dropped. A later analysis removed roughly 590 highly shared, low-generation-probability nucleotide sequences to deal with suspected cross-contamination and a sequencing artifact. In a later analysis, a clonal expansion index was calculated for each public chain from normalized within-repertoire ranks of inferred template counts. Generation probabilities in a later analysis came from a VDJ recombination model fitted to out-of-frame rearrangements, and those results were checked against IGoR. In a later analysis, TCR-TCR, TCR-HLA and TCR-CMV co-occurrence was scored with hypergeometric tests, and a repertoire-size bias correction was applied to TCR pairs. A later analysis estimated false discovery rates by permuting HLA or CMV assignments 20 times. A later analysis grouped co-occurring TCRs with DBSCAN, adding TCRdist sequence similarity when clustering within HLA-allele-positive subsets. Repertoires with fewer than 30,000 or more than 120,000 public chains, plus five repertoires with anomalous nucleotide sharing, were excluded from co-occurrence clustering. This immuneACCESS table, as held by TCRdb, lists in-frame sequences with V and J called but not all clones. Of the missing ones, under half trace to an unresolved V gene in checked studies; the others have no known cause. V and J calls and clone size are as listed in that table; D and trimming were resolved from the DNA. The sample contains over 20,000 clones, about 70% of them found a single time. The top ten clonotypes cover 4.4% of the sample.

In total, fewer than 750 healthy bone marrow donors made up the cohort. At the time of sampling, every cohort member was nominally healthy, though immune exposures that went unrecorded were likely present. The donor was CMV seronegative and was included in the group of 352 seronegative cohort members. A peripheral blood sample was collected from each donor, and TCR beta sequencing was performed on peripheral blood mononuclear cells. The Qiagen DNeasy Blood Extraction Kit was used to extract genomic DNA from the blood cell samples. The V and J segments used are TRBV6-5 and TRBJ2-3; possibly the D gene is TRBD2, per 5 matching bases. The sequence was obtained from a woman between 45 and 65 years old in good health and CMV-seronegative. Sequencing input: PBMCs. The CDR3 in this case is CASSYSGLAADTQYF. In nucleotide form, the sequence is TGTGCCAGCAGTTACTCGGGTCTAGCCGCAGATACGCAGTATTTT.